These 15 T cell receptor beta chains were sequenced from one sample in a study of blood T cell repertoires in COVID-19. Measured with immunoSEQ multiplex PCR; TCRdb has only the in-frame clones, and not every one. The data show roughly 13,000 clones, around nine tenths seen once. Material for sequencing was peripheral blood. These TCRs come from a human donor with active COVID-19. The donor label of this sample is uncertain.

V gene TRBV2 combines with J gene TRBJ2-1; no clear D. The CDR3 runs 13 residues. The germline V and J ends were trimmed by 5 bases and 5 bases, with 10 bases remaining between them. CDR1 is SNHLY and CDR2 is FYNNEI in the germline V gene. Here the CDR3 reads CASSPDTHNEQFF. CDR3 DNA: TGTGCCAGCAGTCCCGACACTCACAATGAGCAGTTCTTC.

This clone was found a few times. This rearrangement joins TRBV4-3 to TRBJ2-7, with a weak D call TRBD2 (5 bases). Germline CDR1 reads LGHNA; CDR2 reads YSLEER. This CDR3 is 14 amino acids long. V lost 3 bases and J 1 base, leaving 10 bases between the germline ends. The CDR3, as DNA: TGCGCCAGCAGCCAGGCCAGAGGGTCCTACGAGCAGTACTTC. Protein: CASSQARGSYEQYF.

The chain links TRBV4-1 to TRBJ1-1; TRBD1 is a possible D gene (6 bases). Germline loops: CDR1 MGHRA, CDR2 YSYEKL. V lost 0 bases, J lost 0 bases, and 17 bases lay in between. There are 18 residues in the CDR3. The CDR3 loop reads CASSQDPGGSFMNTEAFF. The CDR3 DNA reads TGCGCCAGCAGCCAAGATCCGGGGGGCTCCTTTATGAACACTGAAGCTTTCTTT.

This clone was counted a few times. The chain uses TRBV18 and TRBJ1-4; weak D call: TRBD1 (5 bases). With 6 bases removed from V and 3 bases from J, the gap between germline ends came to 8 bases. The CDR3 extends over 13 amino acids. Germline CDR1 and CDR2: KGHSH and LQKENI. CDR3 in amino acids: CASSDSSNEKLFF. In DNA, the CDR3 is TGTGCCAGCTCCGACAGCTCTAATGAAAAACTGTTTTTT.

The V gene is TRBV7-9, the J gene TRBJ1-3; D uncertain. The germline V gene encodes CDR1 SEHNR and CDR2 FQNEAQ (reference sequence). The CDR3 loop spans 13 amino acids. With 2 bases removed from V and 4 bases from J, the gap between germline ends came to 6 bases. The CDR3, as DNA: TGTGCCAGCAGCTTATCGTCCGGAAACACCATATATTTT. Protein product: CASSLSSGNTIYF.

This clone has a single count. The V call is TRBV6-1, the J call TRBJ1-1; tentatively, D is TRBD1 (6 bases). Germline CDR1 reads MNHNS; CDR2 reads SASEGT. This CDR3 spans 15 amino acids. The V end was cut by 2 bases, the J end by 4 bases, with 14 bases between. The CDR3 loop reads CASSERGGWGTEAFF. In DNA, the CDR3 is TGTGCCAGCAGTGAAAGGGGGGGTTGGGGCACTGAAGCTTTCTTT.

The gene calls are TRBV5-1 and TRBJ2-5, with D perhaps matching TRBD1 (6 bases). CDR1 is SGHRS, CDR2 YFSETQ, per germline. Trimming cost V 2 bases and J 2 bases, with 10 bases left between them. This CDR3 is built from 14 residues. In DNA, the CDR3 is TGCGCCAGCAGCTTTAAGGACAGACAAGAGACCCAGTACTTC. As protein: CASSFKDRQETQYF.

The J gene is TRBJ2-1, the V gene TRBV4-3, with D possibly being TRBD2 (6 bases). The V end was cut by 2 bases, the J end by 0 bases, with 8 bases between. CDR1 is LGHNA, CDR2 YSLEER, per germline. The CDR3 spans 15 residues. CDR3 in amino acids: CASSQTSSSYNEQFF. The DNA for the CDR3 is TGCGCCAGCAGCCAAACTAGCTCCTCCTACAATGAGCAGTTCTTC.

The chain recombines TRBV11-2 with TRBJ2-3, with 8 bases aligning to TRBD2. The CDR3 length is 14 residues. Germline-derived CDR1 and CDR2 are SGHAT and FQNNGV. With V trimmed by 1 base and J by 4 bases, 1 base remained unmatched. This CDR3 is CASSLAGGSDTQYF. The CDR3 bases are TGTGCCAGCAGCTTAGCGGGGGGGTCAGATACGCAGTATTTT.

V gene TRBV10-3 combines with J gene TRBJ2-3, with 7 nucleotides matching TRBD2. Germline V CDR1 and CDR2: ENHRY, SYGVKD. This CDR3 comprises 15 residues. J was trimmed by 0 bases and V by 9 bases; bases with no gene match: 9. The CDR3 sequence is CAIAQSGISTDTQYF. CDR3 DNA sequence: TGTGCCATTGCCCAGAGCGGGATTAGCACAGATACGCAGTATTTT.

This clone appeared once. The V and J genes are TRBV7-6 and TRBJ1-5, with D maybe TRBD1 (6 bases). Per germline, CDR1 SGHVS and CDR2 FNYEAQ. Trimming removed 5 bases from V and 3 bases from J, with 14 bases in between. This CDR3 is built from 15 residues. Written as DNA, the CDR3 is TGTGCCAGCAGCCGAGGCGAGGGGGACAATCAGCCCCAGCATTTT. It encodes CASSRGEGDNQPQHF.

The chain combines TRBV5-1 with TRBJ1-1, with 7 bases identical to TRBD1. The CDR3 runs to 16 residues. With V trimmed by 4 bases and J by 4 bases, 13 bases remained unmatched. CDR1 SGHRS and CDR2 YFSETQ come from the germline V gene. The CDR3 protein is CASSPQQGRKGTEAFF. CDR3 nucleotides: TGCGCCAGCAGCCCCCAACAGGGGCGGAAGGGCACTGAAGCTTTCTTT.

CDR3 coding DNA: TGTGCCAGCAGTTTCCCGGGGGGGGCTTTGTACTTC. Its translation: CASSFPGGALYF. The rearrangement links TRBV3-1 (or the pseudogene TRBV3-2) to TRBJ2-7, with 8 bases aligning to TRBD2. The V gene end was trimmed by 6 bases and the J gene end by 12 bases; junction bases not matched to a gene: 10. Germline V gene data show CDR1 as LGHDT and CDR2 as YNNKEL (reference sequence). The CDR3 covers 12 residues.

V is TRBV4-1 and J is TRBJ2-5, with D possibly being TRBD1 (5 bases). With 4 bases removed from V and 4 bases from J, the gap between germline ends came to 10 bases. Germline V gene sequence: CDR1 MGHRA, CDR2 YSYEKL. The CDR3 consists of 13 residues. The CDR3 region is CASSPRQRETQYF. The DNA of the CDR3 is TGCGCCAGCAGCCCAAGACAGCGAGAGACCCAGTACTTC.

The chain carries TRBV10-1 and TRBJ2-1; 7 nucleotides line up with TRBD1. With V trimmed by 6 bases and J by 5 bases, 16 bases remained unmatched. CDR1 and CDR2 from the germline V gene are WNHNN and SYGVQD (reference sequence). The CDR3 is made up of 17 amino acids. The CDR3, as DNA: TGCGCCAGCAGCGAAGGACAGGACCTTGCCAGTGACAATGAGCAGTTCTTC. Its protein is CASSEGQDLASDNEQFF.